Below, one TCR beta chain is given with its context. As yet, its antigen is unknown. This specimen belongs to a study of PD-1 blockade in classical Hodgkin lymphoma. Study results and limitations: It was CD4+ TCR diversity, not CD8+, that rose significantly by C4D1.

Sequencing used immunoSEQ multiplex PCR; TCRdb keeps in-frame clones, though not all of them. The sample has 15,000 to 20,000 clones, about 83% seen once; the top ten hold roughly 13%. Time point indicated: cycle 4 day 1 (C4D1), after less than 7 weeks of nivolumab. Each patient relapsed following autologous stem cell transplantation, and prior brentuximab vedotin exposure differed. Germline V gives CDR1 LNHDA, CDR2 SQIVND (reference sequence). V lost 5 bases to trimming and J lost 0 bases; unmatched junction nucleotides: 18. The CDR3 runs to 21 residues. The specimen comprised peripheral blood mononuclear cells (PBMCs), sampled before the fourth cycle of nivolumab. The chain has TRBV19 and TRBJ2-1; 11 positions match TRBD2. This TCR derives from a human donor with classical Hodgkin lymphoma. Here the CDR3 DNA reads TGTGCCAGTAGTTACCGACCCTTAGCGGGGGGGACCGGGAGCTCCTACAATGAGCAGTTCTTC. Its translation is CASSYRPLAGGTGSSYNEQFF.